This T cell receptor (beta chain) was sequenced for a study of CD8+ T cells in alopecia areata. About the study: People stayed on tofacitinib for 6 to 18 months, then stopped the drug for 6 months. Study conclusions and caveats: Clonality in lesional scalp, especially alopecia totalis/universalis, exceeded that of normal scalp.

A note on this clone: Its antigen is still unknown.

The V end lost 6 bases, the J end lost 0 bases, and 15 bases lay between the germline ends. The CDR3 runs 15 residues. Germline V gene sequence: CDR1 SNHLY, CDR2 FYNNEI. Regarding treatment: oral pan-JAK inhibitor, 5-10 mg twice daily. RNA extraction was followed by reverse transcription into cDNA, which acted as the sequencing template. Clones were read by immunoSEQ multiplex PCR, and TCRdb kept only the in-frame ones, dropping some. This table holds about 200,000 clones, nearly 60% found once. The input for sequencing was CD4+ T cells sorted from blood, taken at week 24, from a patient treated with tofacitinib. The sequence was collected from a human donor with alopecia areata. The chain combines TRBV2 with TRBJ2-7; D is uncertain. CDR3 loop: CASRPAPLPSYEQYF. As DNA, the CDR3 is TGTGCCAGCAGACCTGCCCCTCTCCCCTCCTACGAGCAGTACTTC.